This T cell receptor beta chain was sequenced during a study of shared clonotypes between healthy human individuals. Overall study results and limits: Across four donors, naive CD4 shared around 5.4%, naive CD8 around 4%, memory CD4 over 2%, memory CD8 about 0.4%.

Data came from immunoSEQ multiplex PCR; TCRdb stores just in-frame clones and leaves some out. The sample holds millions of clones, approximately 94% seen once. This clone was seen a handful of times. Its antigen is currently unknown. CD45RO-negative, CCR7-positively selected cells formed the naive CD8 fraction, excluding terminally differentiated effector memory CD45RA+ cells. The receptor comes from a man younger than 30 in good health. Input material: naive CD8+ T cells sorted from blood.

The CDR3 coding sequence is TGCGCCAGCAGCCAAGATCGGACTATCTCCTACGAGCAGTACTTC. Amino acids: CASSQDRTISYEQYF. The chain uses TRBV4-1 and TRBJ2-7; tentatively, D is TRBD2 (6 bases). Germline lookup yields CDR1 MGHRA and CDR2 YSYEKL. V shed 0 bases and J shed 0 bases, with 9 bases lying between them. The CDR3 runs to 15 residues.